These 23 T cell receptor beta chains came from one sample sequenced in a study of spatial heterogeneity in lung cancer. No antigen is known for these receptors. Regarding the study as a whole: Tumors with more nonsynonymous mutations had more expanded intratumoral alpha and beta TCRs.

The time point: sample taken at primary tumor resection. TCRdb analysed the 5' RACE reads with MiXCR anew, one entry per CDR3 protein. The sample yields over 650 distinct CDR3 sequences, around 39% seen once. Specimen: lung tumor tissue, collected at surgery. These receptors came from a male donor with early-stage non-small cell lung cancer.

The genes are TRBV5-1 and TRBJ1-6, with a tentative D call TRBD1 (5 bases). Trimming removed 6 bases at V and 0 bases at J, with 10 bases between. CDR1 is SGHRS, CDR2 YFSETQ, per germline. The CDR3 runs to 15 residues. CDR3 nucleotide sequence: TGCGCCAGCAAGACAGACTCCTCCTATAATTCACCCCTCCACTTT. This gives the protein CASKTDSSYNSPLHF.

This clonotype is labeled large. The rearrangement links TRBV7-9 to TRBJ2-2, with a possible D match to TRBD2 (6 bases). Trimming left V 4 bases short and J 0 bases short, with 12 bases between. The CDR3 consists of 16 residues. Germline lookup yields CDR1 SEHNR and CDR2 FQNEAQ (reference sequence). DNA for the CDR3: TGTGCCAGCAGCTCTAGCGTCTACGCGAACACCGGGGAGCTGTTTTTT. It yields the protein CASSSSVYANTGELFF.

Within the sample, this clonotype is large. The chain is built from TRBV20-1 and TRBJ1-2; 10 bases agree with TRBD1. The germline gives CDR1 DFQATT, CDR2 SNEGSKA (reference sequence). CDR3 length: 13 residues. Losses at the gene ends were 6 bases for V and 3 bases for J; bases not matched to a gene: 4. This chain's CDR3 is CSARQGADYGYTF. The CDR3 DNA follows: TGCAGTGCCAGACAGGGGGCGGACTATGGCTACACCTTC.

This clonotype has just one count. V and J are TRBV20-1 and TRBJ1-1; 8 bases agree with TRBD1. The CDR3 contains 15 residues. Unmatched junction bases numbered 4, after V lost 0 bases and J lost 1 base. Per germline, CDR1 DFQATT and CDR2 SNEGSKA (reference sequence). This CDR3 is CSARDAGTGNTEAFF. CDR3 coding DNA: TGCAGTGCTAGAGACGCAGGGACAGGGAACACTGAAGCTTTCTTT.

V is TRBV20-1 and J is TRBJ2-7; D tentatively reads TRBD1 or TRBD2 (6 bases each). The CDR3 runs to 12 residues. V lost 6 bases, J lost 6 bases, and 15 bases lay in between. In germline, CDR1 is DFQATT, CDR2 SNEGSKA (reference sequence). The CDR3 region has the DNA TGCAGTGCCCACAGGGAGGATGGCGAGCAGTACTTC. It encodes CSAHREDGEQYF.

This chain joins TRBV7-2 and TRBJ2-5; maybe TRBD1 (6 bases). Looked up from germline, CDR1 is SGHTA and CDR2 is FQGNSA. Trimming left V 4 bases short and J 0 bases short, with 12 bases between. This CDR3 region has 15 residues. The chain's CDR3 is CASSSAGTNQETQYF. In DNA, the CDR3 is TGTGCCAGCAGCTCCGCCGGGACAAACCAAGAGACCCAGTACTTC. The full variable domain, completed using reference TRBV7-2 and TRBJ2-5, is GAGVSQSPSNKVTEKGKDVELRCDPISGHTALYWYRQSLGQGLEFLIYFQGNSAPDKSGLPSDRFSAERTGGSVSTLTIQRTQQEDSAVYLCASSSAGTNQETQYFGPGTRLLVL.

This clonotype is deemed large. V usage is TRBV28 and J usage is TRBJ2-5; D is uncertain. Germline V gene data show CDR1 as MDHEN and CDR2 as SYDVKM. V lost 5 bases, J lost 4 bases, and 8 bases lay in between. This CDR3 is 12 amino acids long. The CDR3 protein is CASSGQAETQYF. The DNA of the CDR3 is TGTGCCAGCAGTGGCCAGGCAGAGACCCAGTACTTC. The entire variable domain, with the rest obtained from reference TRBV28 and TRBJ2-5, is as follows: DVKVTQSSRYLVKRTGEKVFLECVQDMDHENMFWYRQDPGLGLRLIYFSYDVKMKEKGDIPEGYSVSREKKERFSLILESASTNQTSMYLCASSGQAETQYFGPGTRLLVL.

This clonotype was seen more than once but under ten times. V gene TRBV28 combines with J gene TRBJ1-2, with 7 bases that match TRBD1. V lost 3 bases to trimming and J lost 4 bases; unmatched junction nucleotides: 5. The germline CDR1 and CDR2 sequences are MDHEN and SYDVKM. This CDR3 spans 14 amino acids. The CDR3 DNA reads TGTGCCAGCAGTTTTACGGGACAGATCTATGGCTACACCTTC. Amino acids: CASSFTGQIYGYTF.

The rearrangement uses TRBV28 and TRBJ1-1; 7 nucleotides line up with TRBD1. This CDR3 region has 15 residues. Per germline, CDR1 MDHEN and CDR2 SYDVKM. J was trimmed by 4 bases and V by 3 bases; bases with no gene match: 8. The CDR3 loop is CASSFEGGTVTEAFF. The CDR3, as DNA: TGTGCCAGCAGTTTCGAGGGGGGGACAGTCACTGAAGCTTTCTTT.

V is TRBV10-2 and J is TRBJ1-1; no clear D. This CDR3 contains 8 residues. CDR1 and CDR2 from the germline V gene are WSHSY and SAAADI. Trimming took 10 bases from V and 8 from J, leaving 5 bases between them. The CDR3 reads CANIEAFF. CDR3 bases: TGCGCCAACATAGAAGCTTTCTTT.

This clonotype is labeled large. CDR3 DNA sequence: TGTGCCAGCAGCCGGGACCTAAAAAGGGGCTACACCTTC. It is translated as CASSRDLKRGYTF. The chain carries TRBV5-4 and TRBJ1-2, with a weak D call TRBD1 (5 bases). The CDR3 consists of 13 residues. Germline assignment: CDR1 SGHNT and CDR2 YYREEE (reference sequence). V lost 4 bases and J lost 8, with 15 bases in between.

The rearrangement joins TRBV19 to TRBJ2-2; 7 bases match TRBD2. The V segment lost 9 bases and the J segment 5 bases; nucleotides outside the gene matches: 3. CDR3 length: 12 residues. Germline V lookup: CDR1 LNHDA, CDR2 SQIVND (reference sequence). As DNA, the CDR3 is TGTGCCAGCCCCGGGGGGACCGGGGAGCTGTTTTTT. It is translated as CASPGGTGELFF.

CDR3 nucleotide sequence: TGCGCCAGCAGCCAAGAAAGGGGCAATCAGCCCCAGCATTTT. Its translation is CASSQERGNQPQHF. The chain links TRBV4-3 to TRBJ1-5; D gene uncertain. Germline assignment: CDR1 LGHNA and CDR2 YSLEER. The ends were cut back, 0 bases at V and 2 bases at J, with 5 bases in the middle. The CDR3 contains 14 residues.

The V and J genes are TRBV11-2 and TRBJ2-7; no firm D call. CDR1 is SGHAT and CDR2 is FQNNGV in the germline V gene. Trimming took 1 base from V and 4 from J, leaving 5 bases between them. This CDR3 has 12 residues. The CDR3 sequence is CASSLGAYEQYF. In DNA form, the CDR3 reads TGTGCCAGCAGCTTAGGGGCTTACGAGCAGTACTTC.

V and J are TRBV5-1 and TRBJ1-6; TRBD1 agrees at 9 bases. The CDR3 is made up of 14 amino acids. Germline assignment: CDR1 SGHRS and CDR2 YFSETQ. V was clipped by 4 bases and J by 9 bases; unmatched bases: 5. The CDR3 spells CASSLGQGSSPLHF. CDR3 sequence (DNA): TGCGCCAGCAGCCTCGGACAGGGGTCTTCACCCCTCCACTTT.

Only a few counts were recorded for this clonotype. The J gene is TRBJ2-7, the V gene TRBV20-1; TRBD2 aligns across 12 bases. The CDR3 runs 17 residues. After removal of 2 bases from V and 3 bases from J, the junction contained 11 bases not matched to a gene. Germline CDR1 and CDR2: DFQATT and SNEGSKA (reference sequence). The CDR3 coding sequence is TGCAGTGCTAGAACTGTGACTAGCGGGGGTTATCGCTACGAGCAGTACTTC. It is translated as CSARTVTSGGYRYEQYF.

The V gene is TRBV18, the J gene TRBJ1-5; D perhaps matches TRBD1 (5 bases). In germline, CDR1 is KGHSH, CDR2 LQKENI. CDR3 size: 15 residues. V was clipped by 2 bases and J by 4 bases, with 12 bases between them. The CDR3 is CASSPDRGRNQPQHF. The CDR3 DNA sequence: TGTGCCAGCTCACCAGATCGGGGGAGGAATCAGCCCCAGCATTTT.

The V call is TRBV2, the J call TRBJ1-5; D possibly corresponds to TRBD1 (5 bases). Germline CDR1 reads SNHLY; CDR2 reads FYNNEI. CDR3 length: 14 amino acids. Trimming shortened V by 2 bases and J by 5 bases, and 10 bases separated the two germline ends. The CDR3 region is CASSESREDQPQHF. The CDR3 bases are TGTGCCAGCAGTGAAAGCAGGGAGGATCAGCCCCAGCATTTT.

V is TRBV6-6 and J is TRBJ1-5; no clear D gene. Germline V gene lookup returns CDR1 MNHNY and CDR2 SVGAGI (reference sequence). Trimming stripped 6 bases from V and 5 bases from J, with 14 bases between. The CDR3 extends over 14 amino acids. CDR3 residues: CASSLRGLYQPQHF. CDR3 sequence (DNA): TGTGCCAGCAGCTTAAGAGGGTTATATCAGCCCCAGCATTTT.

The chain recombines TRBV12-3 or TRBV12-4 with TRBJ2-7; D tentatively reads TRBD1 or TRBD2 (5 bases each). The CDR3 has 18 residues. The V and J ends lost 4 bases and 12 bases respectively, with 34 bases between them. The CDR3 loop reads CASSSFPAAISAGLEAYF. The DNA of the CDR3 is TGTGCCAGCAGTTCCTTCCCGGCTGCGATTTCGGCAGGGCTGGAGGCGTACTTC.

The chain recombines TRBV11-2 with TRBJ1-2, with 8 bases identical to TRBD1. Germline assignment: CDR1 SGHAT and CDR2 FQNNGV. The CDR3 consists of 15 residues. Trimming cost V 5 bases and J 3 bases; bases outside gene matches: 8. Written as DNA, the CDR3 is TGTGCCAGCAGCCCGGACAGGGTGAGCTACTATGGCTACACCTTC. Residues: CASSPDRVSYYGYTF.

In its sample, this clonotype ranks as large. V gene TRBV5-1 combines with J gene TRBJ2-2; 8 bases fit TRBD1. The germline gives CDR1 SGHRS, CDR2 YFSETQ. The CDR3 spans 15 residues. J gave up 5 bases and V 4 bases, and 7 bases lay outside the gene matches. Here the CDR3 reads CASSPRQGTTGELFF. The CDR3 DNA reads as TGCGCCAGCAGCCCTAGACAGGGGACGACCGGGGAGCTGTTTTTT.

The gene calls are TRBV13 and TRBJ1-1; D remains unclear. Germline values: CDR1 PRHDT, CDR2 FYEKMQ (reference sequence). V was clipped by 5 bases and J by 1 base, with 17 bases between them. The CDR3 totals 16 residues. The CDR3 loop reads CASSELGSRRNTEAFF. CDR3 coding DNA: TGTGCCAGCAGCGAATTGGGGTCACGGAGGAACACTGAAGCTTTCTTT.